This note documents a single T cell receptor (beta chain) sequence. Its antigen remains unidentified. The data derive from a study of post-analysis software for immune sequencing data. The study, taken as a whole, reports: Comparison of patients with controls showed five TRBV segments more frequent in patients, TRBV5-6, TRBV5-1 and TRBV20-1 among them.

TCR beta cDNA libraries had unique molecular identifiers. TCRdb used MiXCR to reprocess the PCR reads, holding one entry per CDR3 protein. The sample shows roughly 620,000 distinct CDR3 sequences, 40% to 50% of them seen only once. Losses at the gene ends were 1 base for V and 4 bases for J; bases not matched to a gene: 12. The CDR3 contains 17 residues. Germline values: CDR1 DFQATT, CDR2 SNEGSKA (reference sequence). V and J are TRBV20-1 and TRBJ2-7; 11 positions match TRBD2. This TCR derives from a girl aged 5-17 years with multiple sclerosis. The specimen sequenced was blood. Here the CDR3 reads CSARGPALAGARYEQYF. The DNA for the CDR3 is TGCAGTGCTAGAGGCCCCGCACTAGCGGGGGCTAGGTACGAGCAGTACTTC.